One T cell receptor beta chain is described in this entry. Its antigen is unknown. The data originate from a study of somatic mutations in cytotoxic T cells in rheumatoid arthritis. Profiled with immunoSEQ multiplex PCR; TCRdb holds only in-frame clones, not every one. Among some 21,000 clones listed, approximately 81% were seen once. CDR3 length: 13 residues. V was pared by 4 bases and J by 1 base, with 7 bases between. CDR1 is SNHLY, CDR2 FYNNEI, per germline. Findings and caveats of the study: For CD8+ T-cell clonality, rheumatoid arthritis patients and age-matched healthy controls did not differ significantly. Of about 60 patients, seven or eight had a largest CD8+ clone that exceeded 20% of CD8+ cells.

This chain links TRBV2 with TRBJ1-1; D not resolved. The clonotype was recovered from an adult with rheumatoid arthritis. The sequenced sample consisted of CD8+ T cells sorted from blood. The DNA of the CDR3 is TGTGCCAGCAGTGTAACCGGGAACACTGAAGCTTTCTTT. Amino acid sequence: CASSVTGNTEAFF.